The 4 T cell receptor beta chains listed next were all sequenced from one sample in a study of shared clonotypes between healthy human individuals. Using immunoSEQ multiplex PCR, the repertoire was profiled, and TCRdb retains in-frame clones only, with some absent. The table records roughly 2.6 million clones, approximately 90% of them present only once. What was sequenced was naive CD4+ T cells sorted from blood. The subset is: CD45RA+ positively selected. The receptors originated from a man in his late teens or twenties in good health.

This clone appeared once. This chain uses TRBV7-9 with TRBJ2-3, with a tentative D call TRBD2 (5 bases). The germline gives CDR1 SEHNR, CDR2 FQNEAQ (reference sequence). Trimming removed 4 bases at V and 10 bases at J, with 15 bases between. The CDR3 is made up of 13 amino acids. CDR3: CASSSGGLLSQYF. Here the CDR3 DNA reads TGTGCCAGCAGCTCCGGAGGCCTTTTATCGCAGTATTTT. The variable domain in full, completed from reference TRBV7-9 and TRBJ2-3, reads DTGVSQNPRHKITKRGQNVTFRCDPISEHNRLYWYRQTLGQGPEFLTYFQNEAQLEKSRLLSDRFSAERPKGSFSTLEIQRTEQGDSAMYLCASSSGGLLSQYFGPGTRLTVL.

V is TRBV14 and J is TRBJ2-1; weak D call: TRBD1 (5 bases). The V gene lost 4 bases and the J gene lost 4 bases, with 17 bases spanning the gap. The CDR3 extends over 16 amino acids. The germline gives CDR1 SGHDN, CDR2 FVKESK. DNA for the CDR3: TGTGCCAGCAGCCTACTCTTTCCTGGGGCTTACAATGAGCAGTTCTTC. Translating gives CASSLLFPGAYNEQFF. The full variable domain, completed using reference TRBV14 and TRBJ2-1, is EAGVTQFPSHSVIEKGQTVTLRCDPISGHDNLYWYRRVMGKEIKFLLHFVKESKQDESGMPNNRFLAERTGGTYSTLKVQPAELEDSGVYFCASSLLFPGAYNEQFFGPGTRLTVL.

This sequence joins TRBV2 and TRBJ2-3; D may be TRBD2 (5 bases). CDR1 and CDR2 (germline): SNHLY, FYNNEI. The CDR3 length is 11 residues. Trimming left V 8 bases short and J 12 bases short, with 15 bases between. CDR3 in DNA: TGTGCCAGCGCCGGGTCGAGGGCCCAGTATTTT. Protein product: CASAGSRAQYF.

Remarks on this clone: Other DNA sequences in the same sample also yield this CDR3. This chain connects TRBV7-2 to TRBJ2-3, with D perhaps assigned TRBD1 or TRBD2 (5 bases each). From germline, CDR1 is SGHTA and CDR2 FQGNSA. Trimming took 4 bases from V and 0 from J, leaving 8 bases between them. The CDR3 is 14 residues long. CDR3 sequence: CASSSGTSTDTQYF. CDR3 DNA sequence: TGTGCCAGCAGCTCCGGGACCAGCACAGATACGCAGTATTTT.